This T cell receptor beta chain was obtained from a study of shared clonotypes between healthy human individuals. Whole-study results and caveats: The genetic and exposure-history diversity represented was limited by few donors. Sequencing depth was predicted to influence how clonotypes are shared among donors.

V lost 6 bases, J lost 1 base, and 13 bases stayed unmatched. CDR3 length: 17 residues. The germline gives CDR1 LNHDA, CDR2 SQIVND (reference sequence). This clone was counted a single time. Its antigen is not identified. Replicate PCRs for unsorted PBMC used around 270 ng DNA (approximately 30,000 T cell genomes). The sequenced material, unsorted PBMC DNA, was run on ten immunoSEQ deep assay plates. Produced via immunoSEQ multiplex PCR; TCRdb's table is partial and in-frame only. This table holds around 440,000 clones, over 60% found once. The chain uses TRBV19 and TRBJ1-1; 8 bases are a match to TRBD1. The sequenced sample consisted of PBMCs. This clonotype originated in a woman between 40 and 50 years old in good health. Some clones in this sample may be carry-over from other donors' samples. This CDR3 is CASSKLPRTGRNTEAFF. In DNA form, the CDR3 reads TGTGCCAGTAGCAAGCTTCCCCGGACAGGGAGGAACACTGAAGCTTTCTTT.